The 17 T cell receptor beta chains below come from one sample, sequenced in a study of T-cell memory formation after mild COVID-19. MiXCR, run by TCRdb on the 5' RACE reads, gives a single entry per CDR3 protein. The profile shows about 310,000 distinct CDR3 sequences, roughly a fifth of them singletons. Input material: PBMCs or a T cell subset sorted from them (not recorded which). Receptor source: a man between 18 and 35 years old who had mild COVID-19 (a few samples of this study predate the infection). Cell type and time point are not known.

This clonotype was counted a few times. J is TRBJ2-7 and V is TRBV5-1; weak D call: TRBD1 (5 bases). Germline values: CDR1 SGHRS, CDR2 YFSETQ. The V end was cut by 4 bases, the J end by 7 bases, with 15 bases between. The CDR3 is 13 amino acids. The CDR3 DNA reads as TGCGCCAGCAGCCCAACCCCCTCAGGGGAGCAGTACGTC. It codes for CASSPTPSGEQYV.

The gene calls are TRBV28 and TRBJ1-1; D gene unclear. CDR1 is MDHEN and CDR2 is SYDVKM in the germline V gene. This CDR3 comprises 14 residues. Trimming pared 5 bases from V and 3 bases from J, leaving 13 bases between. CDR3 bases: TGTGCCAGCAGTCCGATGTCCGGGCACACTGAAGCTTTCTTT. Encoded protein: CASSPMSGHTEAFF.

In this sample, this clonotype turned up a few times. The chain has TRBV11-2 and TRBJ1-2; maybe TRBD1 (6 bases). Trimming left V 5 bases short and J 8 bases short, with 21 bases between. The CDR3 is 15 residues long. In germline, CDR1 is SGHAT, CDR2 FQNNGV. CDR3 DNA sequence: TGTGCCAGCAGCGTACAGGGTGGGCCTTTGCGGGGCTACACCTTC. Translating gives CASSVQGGPLRGYTF. The whole variable domain, filled in from reference TRBV11-2 and TRBJ1-2, reads EAGVAQSPRYKIIEKRQSVAFWCNPISGHATLYWYQQILGQGPKLLIQFQNNGVVDDSQLPKDRFSAERLKGVDSTLKIQPAKLEDSAVYLCASSVQGGPLRGYTFGSGTRLTVV.

This clonotype was found a few times. The chain is built from TRBV6-5 and TRBJ1-2; the match to TRBD1 covers 10 bases. CDR1 is MNHEY, CDR2 SVGAGI, per germline. CDR3 size: 15 residues. The ends lost 0 bases at V and 4 bases at J; junction bases unmatched: 2. CDR3 nucleotides: TGTGCCAGCAGTTACTCGACAGGGGGCGCCTATGGCTACACCTTC. It encodes CASSYSTGGAYGYTF.

The gene calls are TRBV12-3 or TRBV12-4 and TRBJ2-2; either TRBD1 or TRBD2 may supply D (5 bases each). Trimming took 2 bases from V and 0 from J, leaving 7 bases between them. The CDR3 runs to 15 residues. The CDR3 reads CASSLWGSNTGELFF. The CDR3 coding sequence is TGTGCCAGCAGTTTATGGGGGTCGAACACCGGGGAGCTGTTTTTT.

A few counts support this clonotype. The CDR3 coding sequence is TGTGCCAGCAGCGTAGGATGGACTAGCGGGGAGAATGAGCAGTTCTTC. Translating gives CASSVGWTSGENEQFF. The genes are TRBV9 and TRBJ2-1; 12 bases agree with TRBD2. V was pared by 0 bases and J by 7 bases, with 5 bases of the junction left unmatched. Germline CDR1 is SGDLS and CDR2 is YYNGEE. This CDR3 has 16 amino acids.

This clonotype occurred a few times. The chain links TRBV7-8 to TRBJ1-4; D is unclear. Germline CDR1 is SGHVS and CDR2 is FQNEAQ. V was shortened by 4 bases and J by 3 bases, with 9 bases between the two germline ends. The CDR3 consists of 14 residues. The CDR3 DNA reads TGTGCCAGCAGCTCAGAAGAGGCTAATGAAAAACTGTTTTTT. This codes for CASSSEEANEKLFF.

V usage is TRBV28 and J usage is TRBJ2-3; a possible D gene is TRBD1 (5 bases). CDR1 MDHEN and CDR2 SYDVKM come from the germline V gene. The CDR3 length is 15 residues. The V end was cut by 3 bases, the J end by 0 bases, with 10 bases between. CDR3 in amino acids: CASSFDAGSTDTQYF. Written as DNA, the CDR3 is TGTGCCAGCAGTTTTGATGCAGGGAGCACAGATACGCAGTATTTT. The variable domain in full, with the rest retrieved from reference TRBV28 and TRBJ2-3, is DVKVTQSSRYLVKRTGEKVFLECVQDMDHENMFWYRQDPGLGLRLIYFSYDVKMKEKGDIPEGYSVSREKKERFSLILESASTNQTSMYLCASSFDAGSTDTQYFGPGTRLTVL.

This clonotype turned up a few times. The rearrangement joins TRBV27 to TRBJ2-7; D gene uncertain. Germline V CDR1 and CDR2: MNHEY, SMNVEV (reference sequence). The CDR3 runs to 13 residues. The germline V and J ends were trimmed by 4 bases and 3 bases, with 10 bases remaining between them. The CDR3, as DNA: TGTGCCAGCAGTTGGGCAGAAGGCTACGAGCAGTACTTC. It encodes CASSWAEGYEQYF.

The table lists this clonotype with a few counts. This chain uses TRBV18 with TRBJ2-7; a weak D match, TRBD1 (5 bases). Per the germline V gene, CDR1 is KGHSH and CDR2 is LQKENI. This CDR3 has 15 residues. V was shortened by 1 base and J by 5 bases, with 15 bases between the two germline ends. The CDR3 is CASSPQAPRADEQYF. In DNA form, the CDR3 reads TGTGCCAGCTCACCACAGGCACCCAGGGCTGACGAGCAGTACTTC.

V usage is TRBV6-2 or TRBV6-3 and J usage is TRBJ2-5; perhaps TRBD1 as D (6 bases). The CDR3 consists of 14 residues. Germline V CDR1 and CDR2: MNHEY, SVGEGT. The ends were cut back, 6 bases at V and 1 base at J, with 12 bases in the middle. The CDR3 region has the DNA TGTGCCAGCAGCCAACAGGGAACCCAAGAGACCCAGTACTTC. Protein sequence: CASSQQGTQETQYF.

This clonotype was seen ten or more times. This sequence joins TRBV5-1 and TRBJ1-5, with D maybe TRBD1 (6 bases). The V gene lost 1 base and the J gene lost 5 bases, with 13 bases spanning the gap. Per germline, CDR1 SGHRS and CDR2 YFSETQ. This CDR3 is 15 amino acids long. For the CDR3, the DNA is TGCGCCAGCAGCTTGTCTCCAGGGGACTATCAGCCCCAGCATTTT. Amino acids: CASSLSPGDYQPQHF.

There are a few counts of this clonotype. The V gene is TRBV10-3, the J gene TRBJ2-1; D possibly corresponds to TRBD1 (5 bases). Trimming took off 8 bases at V and 10 bases at J, with 15 bases between the two ends. The germline CDR1 and CDR2 sequences are ENHRY and SYGVKD. CDR3 length: 12 amino acids. This CDR3 is CAIVTGRREQFF. The CDR3 DNA is TGTGCCATCGTAACAGGCAGAAGGGAGCAGTTCTTC.

This clonotype was seen a handful of times. The chain uses TRBV20-1 and TRBJ1-5; D ambiguous. Between the trimmed V and J ends, which lost 6 bases and 9 bases, there was a span of 15 bases. The CDR3 has 12 residues. Germline-derived CDR1 and CDR2 are DFQATT and SNEGSKA (reference sequence). CDR3 in amino acids: CSASSGERPQHF. The DNA of the CDR3 is TGCAGTGCCAGCAGCGGGGAGCGGCCCCAGCATTTT.

The V gene is TRBV7-3, the J gene TRBJ2-1; no clear D gene. The CDR3 sequence is 15 residues long. Deletions cut 5 bases from V and 0 bases from J, with 11 bases between. Germline loops: CDR1 SGHTA, CDR2 FQGTGA. The CDR3 spells CASSRSASSYNEQFF. The CDR3 DNA sequence: TGTGCCAGCAGCCGCAGTGCAAGCTCCTACAATGAGCAGTTCTTC.

This chain links TRBV9 with TRBJ2-3; D uncertain. Germline lookup yields CDR1 SGDLS and CDR2 YYNGEE. Between the trimmed V and J ends, which lost 4 bases and 6 bases, there was a span of 12 bases. This CDR3 is built from 13 residues. CDR3 residues: CASSLQLLDTQYF. DNA for the CDR3: TGTGCCAGCAGCCTACAGCTGCTGGATACGCAGTATTTT.

There are many counts of this clonotype. The V call is TRBV4-1, the J call TRBJ1-2; D not certain. CDR1 and CDR2 from the germline V gene are MGHRA and YSYEKL. Trimming left V 4 bases short and J 4 bases short, with 13 bases between. This CDR3 region has 14 residues. The CDR3 protein is CASSLDTIGYGYTF. CDR3 DNA: TGCGCCAGCAGCCTTGACACGATAGGCTATGGCTACACCTTC.